This record concerns one T cell receptor (beta chain) sequence. This entry belongs to a study of blood T cell repertoires in COVID-19. Study as a whole: Samples of COVID-19 (acute and convalescent) were obtained from the United States, Italy and Spain. PBMCs, B-cell-depleted T cells, or T cells provided the cDNA or gDNA that made up the material.

Assay: immunoSEQ multiplex PCR; the TCRdb copy retains only in-frame clones and omits some. The data hold roughly 250,000 clones, with over 80% observed a single time. All recovered Cohort 3 donors got two negative PCRs, got clearance, or saw symptom resolution. This CDR3 has 15 residues. CDR1 is MGHDK and CDR2 is SYGVNS in the germline V gene. Trimming took 4 bases from V and 0 from J, leaving 10 bases between them. This chain links TRBV25-1 with TRBJ2-1; D remains ambiguous. What was sequenced was PBMCs or T cells enriched from blood (not recorded which). The sequence was collected from a woman under 30 who had recovered from COVID-19. CDR3 sequence: CASSGHRSSYNEQFF. CDR3 bases: TGTGCCAGCAGTGGCCATAGGAGCTCCTACAATGAGCAGTTCTTC. Combining the CDR3 with reference TRBV25-1 and TRBJ2-1 gives the whole variable domain EADIYQTPRYLVIGTGKKITLECSQTMGHDKMYWYQQDPGMELHLIHYSYGVNSTEKGDLSSESTVSRIRTEHFPLTLESARPSHTSQYLCASSGHRSSYNEQFFGPGTRLTVL.